This TCR beta chain was captured in a study of blood T cell repertoires in COVID-19. Study background: The United States, Italy and Spain were the sources of the acute and convalescent COVID-19 samples.

V gave up 7 bases and J gave up 7 bases, with 17 bases separating them. CDR3 size: 14 residues. CDR1 is SNHLY, CDR2 FYNNEI, per germline. This table comes from immunoSEQ multiplex PCR, and its TCRdb copy is limited to in-frame clones, with some not included. The sample carries roughly 68,000 clones, 76% recorded once. This chain joins TRBV2 and TRBJ1-5, with D possibly being TRBD1 (6 bases). The sequence derives from a man in his sixties with COVID-19, enrolled during active disease. What was sequenced was peripheral blood. CDR3 coding DNA: TGTGCCAGCAATTTACAGGGTCAAGGACAGCCCCAGCATTTT. It codes for CASNLQGQGQPQHF.